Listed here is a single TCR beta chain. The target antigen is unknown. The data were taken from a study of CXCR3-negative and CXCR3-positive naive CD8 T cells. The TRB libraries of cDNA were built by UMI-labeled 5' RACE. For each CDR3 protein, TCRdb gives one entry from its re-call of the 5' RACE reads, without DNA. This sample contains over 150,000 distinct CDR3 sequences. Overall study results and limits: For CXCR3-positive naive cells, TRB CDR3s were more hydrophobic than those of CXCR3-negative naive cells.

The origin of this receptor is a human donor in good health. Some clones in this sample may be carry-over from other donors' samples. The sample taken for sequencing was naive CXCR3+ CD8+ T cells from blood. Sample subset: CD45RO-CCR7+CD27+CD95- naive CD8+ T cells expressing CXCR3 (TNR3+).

CDR3 amino acids: CASSSETHKHEYF. The chain joins TRBV28 to TRBJ2-7. The CDR3 length is 13 residues. CDR1 and CDR2 from the germline V gene are MDHEN and SYDVKM.